The rows below give T cell receptor beta chains drawn from one sample of a study of somatic mutations in cytotoxic T cells in rheumatoid arthritis. Measured with immunoSEQ multiplex PCR; TCRdb has only the in-frame clones, and not every one. The sample contains tens of thousands of clones, less than 85% of which appear only once. The sequencing input was CD8+ T cells sorted from blood. These TCRs come from a man aged 35 to 55 in good health. Each CDR3 is given with its conserved first and last residue. D genes are given only for firm matches. Clone size is stated in some rows and not others, as once, few, many or a class when expanded.

d_call	cdr3_length	v_call	j_call	clone_size	cdr3_aa	cdr3_nt
NA	14	TRBV14	TRBJ1-1	NA	CASSQSRVPTEAFF	TGTGCCAGCAGCCAAAGTAGGGTGCCCACTGAAGCTTTCTTT
TRBD1	15	TRBV9	TRBJ2-1	NA	CASSVDRGFYNEQFF	TGTGCCAGCAGCGTGGACAGGGGGTTTTACAATGAGCAGTTCTTC
NA	16	TRBV28	TRBJ1-2	NA	CASSFPGAETNYGYTF	TGTGCCAGCAGTTTTCCCGGGGCAGAAACTAACTATGGCTACACCTTC
TRBD2	19	TRBV13	TRBJ2-1	NA	CASSAQVAGEPDSYNEQFF	TGTGCCAGCAGCGCCCAGGTAGCGGGAGAGCCAGACTCCTACAATGAGCAGTTCTTC
TRBD1	12	TRBV6-6	TRBJ1-1	once	CASSRDRGEAFF	TGTGCCAGCAGTCGCGACAGGGGCGAAGCTTTCTTT
TRBD1	12	TRBV25-1	TRBJ2-7	NA	CASSAHRGEQYF	TGTGCCAGCAGTGCGCACAGGGGGGAGCAGTACTTC
NA	11	TRBV10-1	TRBJ2-1	NA	CASSIKNEQFF	TGCGCCAGCAGTATCAAGAATGAGCAGTTCTTC
NA	14	TRBV7-9	TRBJ2-5	NA	CASSWLPAFQTQYF	TGTGCCAGCAGCTGGCTTCCGGCATTTCAGACCCAGTACTTC
NA	15	TRBV6-6	TRBJ2-7	NA	CASSPMGDFTYEQYF	TGTGCCAGCAGCCCGATGGGGGACTTCACCTACGAGCAGTACTTC
NA	14	TRBV6-1	TRBJ2-7	NA	CASSPVETNYEQYF	TGTGCCAGCAGCCCGGTGGAGACGAACTACGAGCAGTACTTC
TRBD2	18	TRBV4-3	TRBJ2-3	NA	CASSPTSGRLTSTDTQYF	TGCGCCAGCAGCCCGACTAGCGGGAGGTTAACTAGCACAGATACGCAGTATTTT
NA	14	TRBV5-4	TRBJ2-1	NA	CASSLEVEEDEQFF	TGTGCCAGCAGCTTGGAGGTCGAGGAGGATGAGCAGTTCTTC
NA	19	TRBV7-6	TRBJ2-1	NA	CASSFRPPVAAEAYNEQFF	TGTGCCAGCAGCTTTAGGCCCCCGGTAGCGGCAGAGGCCTACAATGAGCAGTTCTTC
NA	13	TRBV14	TRBJ2-3	NA	CASSQDSLDTQYF	TGTGCCAGCAGCCAAGATAGTCTAGATACGCAGTATTTT
NA	13	TRBV28	TRBJ2-7	NA	CASSTGMTYEQYF	TGTGCCAGCAGCACAGGTATGACGTACGAGCAGTACTTC
NA	13	TRBV6-5	TRBJ2-3	NA	CASGQGSTDTQYF	TGTGCCAGCGGGCAGGGAAGCACAGATACGCAGTATTTT
NA	15	TRBV28	TRBJ2-2	NA	CASRLQVLNTGELFF	TGTGCCAGCAGGCTTCAGGTCCTGAACACCGGGGAGCTGTTTTTT
TRBD2	14	TRBV29-1	TRBJ2-7	NA	CSVLGLAGPYEQYF	TGCAGCGTACTAGGACTAGCGGGCCCCTACGAGCAGTACTTC
NA	15	TRBV4-3	TRBJ2-2	NA	CASSQEWRDTGELFF	TGCGCCAGCAGCCAAGAGTGGAGAGACACCGGGGAGCTGTTTTTT
NA	14	TRBV10-3	TRBJ1-2	few	CAISEEGHNYGYTF	TGTGCCATCAGTGAGGAAGGACATAACTATGGCTACACCTTC
TRBD1	13	TRBV30	TRBJ2-1	NA	CAWRDRVINEQFF	TGTGCCTGGCGAGACAGGGTAATCAATGAGCAGTTCTTC
TRBD2	16	TRBV27	TRBJ2-3	NA	CASSLALAVSTDTQYF	TGTGCCAGCAGTTTGGCACTAGCGGTTAGCACAGATACGCAGTATTTT
NA	13	TRBV4-1	TRBJ1-5	NA	CASSQMAQWAQHF	TGCGCCAGCAGCCAGATGGCCCAATGGGCCCAGCATTTT
NA	14	TRBV27	TRBJ2-2	NA	CASSPSPAPGELFF	TGTGCCAGCAGTCCATCCCCTGCACCCGGGGAGCTGTTTTTT
NA	13	TRBV11-1	TRBJ2-7	NA	CASSLLGFGEQYF	TGTGCCAGCAGCTTATTGGGGTTTGGCGAGCAGTACTTC
TRBD1	16	TRBV4-1	TRBJ2-7	NA	CASSRTMDRADYEQYF	TGCGCCAGCAGCCGCACCATGGACAGGGCGGATTACGAGCAGTACTTC
TRBD2	16	TRBV6-1	TRBJ2-3	NA	CASSEVWREGLDTQYF	TGTGCCAGCAGTGAAGTTTGGCGGGAGGGCCTTGATACGCAGTATTTT
NA	14	TRBV27	TRBJ2-7	NA	CATQGGNTPYEQYF	TGTGCCACTCAAGGTGGGAACACTCCCTACGAGCAGTACTTC
NA	14	TRBV7-2	TRBJ2-3	NA	CASSFETPSDTQYF	TGTGCCAGCAGCTTCGAAACCCCATCAGATACGCAGTATTTT
NA	14	TRBV28	TRBJ2-7	NA	CASRTQGNSYEQYF	TGTGCCAGCAGGACACAGGGCAACTCCTACGAGCAGTACTTC
TRBD2	15	TRBV10-2	TRBJ2-1	NA	CASSEISGRAHEQFF	TGCGCCAGCAGTGAGATTAGCGGGAGGGCGCATGAGCAGTTCTTC
TRBD1	16	TRBV27	TRBJ1-1	once	CASSLKGTGSFTEAFF	TGTGCCAGCTCCCTAAAGGGGACAGGGTCCTTCACTGAAGCTTTCTTT
NA	13	TRBV10-3	TRBJ2-1	NA	CAISTENYNEQFF	TGTGCCATCAGTACGGAGAACTACAATGAGCAGTTCTTC
TRBD2	15	TRBV2	TRBJ2-1	once	CASSEGLAGAYEQFF	TGTGCCAGCAGTGAAGGACTAGCGGGAGCCTATGAGCAGTTCTTC
NA	15	TRBV7-9	TRBJ2-5	NA	CASSLSGELEETQYF	TGTGCCAGCAGCTTATCTGGGGAATTGGAGGAGACCCAGTACTTC
NA	11	TRBV27	TRBJ2-1	once	CASSLLNEQFF	TGTGCCAGCAGTTTATTGAATGAGCAGTTCTTC
NA	14	TRBV7-9	TRBJ1-5	NA	CASSLVGGLEPQHF	TGTGCCAGCAGCTTAGTGGGAGGCCTTGAGCCCCAGCATTTT
TRBD1	13	TRBV25-1	TRBJ2-2	NA	CASSYRGTGELFF	TGTGCCAGCAGTTACAGGGGCACCGGGGAGCTGTTTTTT
NA	11	TRBV6-5	TRBJ1-1	NA	CASTHGPEAFF	TGTGCCAGCACCCACGGGCCTGAAGCTTTCTTT
TRBD1	13	TRBV7-2	TRBJ1-1	NA	CASSFLTGGEAFF	TGTGCCAGCAGCTTTTTAACAGGGGGTGAAGCTTTCTTT
NA	12	TRBV28	TRBJ2-7	NA	CASRLTGYEQYF	TGTGCCAGCAGATTAACAGGATACGAGCAGTACTTC
NA	14	TRBV19	TRBJ2-7	NA	CASKISAHSYEQYF	TGTGCCAGTAAGATCTCAGCCCACTCCTACGAGCAGTACTTC